This T cell receptor (beta chain) emerged from a study of STAT5B mutations in CD4+ large granular lymphocyte leukemia. Concerning this clone itself: Its antigen is not identified.

Study-level findings and limits: Patient CD4-sorted repertoires stayed more clonal than healthy ones after leukemic-clone removal.

This was a survey-level run. Authors' methods: Productive clonotypes were detectable down to 2.59 x 10-5 frequency. The method was immunoSEQ multiplex PCR; TCRdb's version includes in-frame clones alone and lacks a portion of them. V and J calls and clone size come straight from that table; D and trimming were deduced from the DNA. Of about 40,000 clones in the sample, more than 80% were seen once. The CDR3 extends over 12 amino acids. CDR1 MNHNS and CDR2 SASEGT come from the germline V gene. V shed 8 bases and J shed 5 bases, with 13 bases lying between them. What was sequenced was CD4+ T cells from blood buffy coats. This clonotype was sampled from a human donor in good health. This chain connects TRBV6-1 to TRBJ2-7; D is possibly TRBD2 (5 bases). The CDR3 protein is CASQGRRDEQYF. The DNA of the CDR3 is TGTGCCAGCCAAGGGCGGCGGGACGAGCAGTACTTC.